This TCR beta chain comes out of a study of cytomegalovirus exposure and HLA in healthy donors. PCR primers comprised 60 Vbeta and 13 Jbeta primers. Libraries were prepared by immunoSEQ multiplex PCR; TCRdb keeps only in-frame clonotypes and omits some of them. The sample includes about 97,000 clones, roughly 74% of them seen just once. The CDR3 totals 16 residues. Trimming cost V 0 bases and J 6 bases, with 15 bases left between them. CDR1 is SGHRS and CDR2 is YFSETQ in the germline V gene. J is TRBJ2-2 and V is TRBV5-1, with D unclear. The origin of this receptor is a woman in her thirties or forties in good health and CMV-seronegative. Sequences were obtained from PBMCs. DNA for the CDR3: TGCGCCAGCAGCTTGGATCCGGGTATCTCGTCCGGGGAGCTGTTTTTT. As protein: CASSLDPGISSGELFF.